A single sample gave rise to the 6 T cell receptor beta chains below, sequenced in a study of OX40 agonist ivuxolimab in advanced cancers. The method was immunoSEQ multiplex PCR; TCRdb's version includes in-frame clones alone and lacks a portion of them. The table includes roughly 53,000 clones, approximately 81% detected once. This material consisted of CD4+ or CD8+ T cells sorted from blood, taken in a trial of the OX40 agonist ivuxolimab. The origin of the receptors is an adult with an advanced solid tumor such as melanoma, head and neck, liver or kidney cancer.

This chain uses TRBV2 with TRBJ2-3; 10 nucleotides match TRBD1. J lost 5 bases, V lost 5 bases, and 4 bases had no gene match. This CDR3 has 14 amino acids. Per germline, CDR1 SNHLY and CDR2 FYNNEI. CDR3 residues: CASSPGTGVDTQYF. The CDR3, as DNA: TGTGCCAGCAGTCCCGGGACAGGGGTAGATACGCAGTATTTT.

In DNA, the CDR3 is TGCGCCAGCAGCTTGGACCCAGGGAACACTGAAGCTTTCTTT. Translation: CASSLDPGNTEAFF. This chain links TRBV5-1 with TRBJ1-1; no reliable D call. V gave up 0 bases and J gave up 1 base, with 7 bases separating them. Germline CDR1 SGHRS, CDR2 YFSETQ. The CDR3 has 14 residues.

V and J are TRBV5-1 and TRBJ1-2; D remains unclear. The germline gives CDR1 SGHRS, CDR2 YFSETQ. V was shortened by 0 bases and J by 5 bases, with 11 bases between the two germline ends. This CDR3 has 14 residues. This CDR3 is CASSLVGGQYGYTF. In DNA form, the CDR3 reads TGCGCCAGCAGCTTGGTTGGTGGGCAGTATGGCTACACCTTC. The whole variable domain, remainder taken from reference TRBV5-1 and TRBJ1-2, is KAGVTQTPRYLIKTRGQQVTLSCSPISGHRSVSWYQQTPGQGLQFLFEYFSETQRNKGNFPGRFSGRQFSNSRSEMNVSTLELGDSALYLCASSLVGGQYGYTFGSGTRLTVV.

The CDR3 DNA is TGCGCCAGCAGTCAATCTAGAGACAGGCATCTTCACACCTTC. The encoded protein is CASSQSRDRHLHTF. V and J are TRBV23-1 and TRBJ1-2; a possible D gene is TRBD1 (6 bases). TRBV23-1 is assigned to the ORF class and has an uncertain function. The CDR3 consists of 14 residues. The V and J ends lost 0 bases and 12 bases respectively, with 17 bases between them.

This chain uses TRBV7-7 with TRBJ2-5, with TRBD2 identical over 8 bases. With V trimmed by 5 bases and J by 4 bases, 9 bases remained unmatched. Germline values: CDR1 SSHAT, CDR2 FNYEAQ (reference sequence). The CDR3 consists of 15 residues. CDR3 residues: CASSKGGLGVETQYF. DNA for the CDR3: TGTGCCAGCAGCAAAGGGGGACTAGGCGTAGAGACCCAGTACTTC. Full variable domain (outside the CDR3, taken from reference TRBV7-7 and TRBJ2-5): GAGVSQSPRYKVTKRGQDVTLRCDPISSHATLYWYQQALGQGPEFLTYFNYEAQPDKSGLPSDRFSAERPEGSISTLTIQRTEQRDSAMYRCASSKGGLGVETQYFGPGTRLLVL.

The chain employs TRBV14 and TRBJ1-2; 7 bases align to TRBD1. With V trimmed by 2 bases and J by 8 bases, 8 bases remained unmatched. The CDR3 length is 14 residues. Germline loops: CDR1 SGHDN, CDR2 FVKESK. The chain's CDR3 is CASSQFQGVGGYTF. In nucleotides, the CDR3 is TGTGCCAGCAGCCAATTTCAGGGGGTCGGAGGCTACACCTTC.